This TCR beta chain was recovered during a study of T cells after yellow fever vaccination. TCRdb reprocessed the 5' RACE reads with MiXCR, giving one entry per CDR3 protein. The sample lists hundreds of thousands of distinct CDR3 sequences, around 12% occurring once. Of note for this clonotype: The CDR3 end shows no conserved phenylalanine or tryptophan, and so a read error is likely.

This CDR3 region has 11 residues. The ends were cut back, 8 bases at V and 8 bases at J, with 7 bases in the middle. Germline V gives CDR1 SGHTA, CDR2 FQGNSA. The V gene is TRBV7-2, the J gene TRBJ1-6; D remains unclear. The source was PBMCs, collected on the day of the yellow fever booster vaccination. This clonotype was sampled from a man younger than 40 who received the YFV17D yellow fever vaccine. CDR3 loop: CASRRDSPLHS. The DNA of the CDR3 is TGTGCCAGCCGACGGGATTCACCCCTCCACTCT.